The present T cell receptor beta chain was sequenced within a study of T cells in Graves' hyperthyroidism and ophthalmopathy. General observations from the study: The blood repertoire included most of the expanded thyroid clonotypes above 0.001. It was a median about 6.5 months before onset that the model predicted ophthalmopathy.

Template material for amplifying TCR beta CDR3 regions consisted of RNA transcripts. The TCR CDR3 was amplified in a first-round RT-PCR using the HTBI primer set. MiXCR was run by TCRdb on the multiplex PCR reads, yielding one entry per CDR3 protein. The sample has roughly 750,000 distinct CDR3 sequences, over 15% seen once. A note on this clonotype: Its antigen is currently unknown.

Germline CDR1 DFQATT, CDR2 SNEGSKA (reference sequence). V was pared by 3 bases and J by 2 bases, with 13 bases between. This CDR3 contains 14 residues. The TCR originated in a man aged 18 to 30 with Graves' hyperthyroidism. Material for sequencing was blood. This sequence joins TRBV20-1 and TRBJ1-1; D not certain. The CDR3 region is CSARSVIGNTEAFF. As DNA, the CDR3 is TGCAGTGCTAGGTCCGTCATTGGCAACACTGAAGCTTTCTTT.